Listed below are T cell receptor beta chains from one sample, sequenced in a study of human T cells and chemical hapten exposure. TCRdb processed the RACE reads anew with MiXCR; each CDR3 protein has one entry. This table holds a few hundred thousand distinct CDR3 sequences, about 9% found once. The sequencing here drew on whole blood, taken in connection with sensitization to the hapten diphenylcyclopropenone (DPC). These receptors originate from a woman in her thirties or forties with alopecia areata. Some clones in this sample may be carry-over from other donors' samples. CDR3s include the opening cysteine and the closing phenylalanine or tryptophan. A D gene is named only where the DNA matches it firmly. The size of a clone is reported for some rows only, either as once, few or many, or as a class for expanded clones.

CALRQPPNYGYTF,TGTGCCCTTCGACAGCCTCCTAACTATGGCTACACCTTC,NA,NA,TRBJ1-2,TRBV10-3
CASRKSSEAFF,TGTGCCAGCAGAAAATCAAGCGAAGCTTTCTTT,NA,few,TRBJ1-1,TRBV7-9
CASTRGQSTDTQYF,TGTGCCAGCACCCGGGGACAGAGCACAGATACGCAGTATTTT,TRBD1,NA,TRBJ2-3,TRBV11-2
CSVEQGARDTQYF,TGCAGCGTAGAACAGGGGGCGCGCGATACGCAGTATTTT,TRBD1,NA,TRBJ2-3,TRBV29-1
CASRPHTSYEQYF,TGTGCCAGCAGACCCCACACTTCCTACGAGCAGTACTTC,NA,few,TRBJ2-7,TRBV28
CASSQAVRSSYNEQFF,TGCGCCAGCAGCCAAGCTGTGAGATCCTCCTACAATGAGCAGTTCTTC,NA,NA,TRBJ2-1,TRBV4-1
CASSQGSAGDTGELFF,TGCGCCAGCAGCCAAGGATCAGCGGGAGACACCGGGGAGCTGTTTTTT,TRBD2,many,TRBJ2-2,TRBV4-3
CASSGSSSSPLHF,TGTGCCAGCAGTGGGTCGAGTTCGTCACCCCTCCACTTT,NA,few,TRBJ1-6,TRBV2
CASIAGGYTGELFF,TGTGCCAGCATTGCAGGGGGTTACACCGGGGAGCTGTTTTTT,TRBD1,few,TRBJ2-2,TRBV2
CSARTEVDGYEAFF,TGCAGCGCCCGGACAGAAGTCGACGGATACGAAGCTTTCTTT,NA,many,TRBJ1-1,TRBV29-1